This T cell receptor (beta chain) derives from a study of blood T cell repertoires in COVID-19. Study as a whole: From the United States, Italy and Spain came samples of acute and convalescent COVID-19.

As handled by the study authors: Amplifying reference gene primers gave estimates of nucleated cell counts. The protocol was immunoSEQ multiplex PCR, while the TCRdb copy is restricted to in-frame clones and leaves out a portion. D and trimming come from the DNA, and the V and J calls and clone size come from that table. Of 200,000 to 300,000 clones listed, about 88% are singletons. This CDR3 is 13 amino acids long. Germline loops: CDR1 MNHEY, CDR2 SVGEGT. V lost 5 bases, J lost 9 bases, and 14 bases lay in between. The V call is TRBV6-2 or TRBV6-3, the J call TRBJ2-1; D may be TRBD2 (6 bases). The source material was peripheral blood. This receptor was identified in a man aged 25 to 40 with active or convalescent COVID-19. CDR3 coding DNA: TGTGCCAGCAGTCTGAGGTCCGGGGGTGAGCAGTTCTTC. Its translation is CASSLRSGGEQFF.